Listed here are 20 T cell receptor beta chains from one sample, sequenced in a study of blood T cells in healthy people across ages. Alongside a J-beta primer mix, a sample-barcoded 5' primer served in a second PCR lasting about 7 to 11 cycles. TCRdb reanalysed the 5' RACE reads using MiXCR and keeps one entry per CDR3 protein. Of 700,000 or so distinct CDR3 sequences in the sample, around a fifth are singletons; the top ten hold roughly 22%. The sequencing input was blood. These receptors originate from a man in his sixties or seventies in good health.

This chain links TRBV12-3 or TRBV12-4 with TRBJ1-2, with D possibly matching TRBD1 (5 bases). With 4 bases removed from V and 6 bases from J, the gap between germline ends came to 12 bases. This CDR3 has 13 residues. CDR3 DNA sequence: TGTGCCAGCAGTTCCGGGCTGGGGCATGGCTACACCTTC. Protein: CASSSGLGHGYTF.

There are many counts of this clonotype. The chain has TRBV29-1 and TRBJ2-3, with a possible D match to TRBD1 (6 bases). The ends were cut back, 6 bases at V and 2 bases at J, with 15 bases in the middle. Germline CDR1 SQVTM, CDR2 ANQGSEA. The CDR3 loop spans 14 amino acids. The CDR3 loop reads CSVLTGLLTDTQYF. CDR3 sequence (DNA): TGCAGCGTCTTGACAGGCCTCCTCACAGATACGCAGTATTTT.

This clonotype was seen a few times. The chain joins TRBV7-9 to TRBJ2-7; D tentatively fits TRBD1 or TRBD2 (5 bases each). Germline assignment: CDR1 SEHNR and CDR2 FQNEAQ (reference sequence). Trimming removed 1 base at V and 5 bases at J, with 15 bases between. The CDR3 sequence is 15 residues long. CDR3 amino acids: CASSLVRTGRDEQYF. The CDR3 DNA is TGTGCCAGCAGCTTAGTCCGGACGGGACGAGACGAGCAGTACTTC.

There are a few counts of this clonotype. The chain combines TRBV7-9 with TRBJ2-5, with TRBD2 matching 7 bases. CDR3 length: 17 residues. Germline values: CDR1 SEHNR, CDR2 FQNEAQ (reference sequence). J lost 0 bases, V lost 4 bases, and 11 bases had no gene match. This CDR3 is CASSSGLAVSYQETQYF. CDR3 bases: TGTGCCAGCAGCTCGGGGCTAGCGGTCTCTTACCAAGAGACCCAGTACTTC.

The V and J genes are TRBV24-1 and TRBJ2-5, with 7 positions matching TRBD1. The CDR3 totals 14 residues. The V segment lost 3 bases and the J segment 2 bases; nucleotides outside the gene matches: 2. Germline CDR1 and CDR2: KGHDR and SFDVKD. The CDR3 DNA sequence: TGTGCCACCAGTGATGGACAGGCTCAAGAGACCCAGTACTTC. This encodes CATSDGQAQETQYF.

This rearrangement joins TRBV12-3 or TRBV12-4 to TRBJ1-2; 7 bases line up with TRBD1. The CDR3 runs 13 residues. V dropped 5 bases and J dropped 9; count of bases not matched to a gene: 9. The CDR3 region is CASSHNPGQSYTF. The CDR3 DNA sequence: TGTGCCAGCAGTCACAACCCGGGACAGAGCTACACCTTC.

This clonotype was observed a few times. The chain joins TRBV20-1 to TRBJ2-1, with D maybe TRBD2 (6 bases). There are 15 residues in the CDR3. The ends were cut back, 0 bases at V and 3 bases at J, with 12 bases in the middle. Germline values: CDR1 DFQATT, CDR2 SNEGSKA (reference sequence). The CDR3 bases are TGCAGTGCTAGAGATCCTAGGCGGGACTACAATGAGCAGTTCTTC. It yields the protein CSARDPRRDYNEQFF.

This clonotype was recorded only once. The chain employs TRBV12-3 or TRBV12-4 and TRBJ2-3, with D perhaps given as TRBD1 or TRBD2 (5 bases each). CDR3 length: 15 amino acids. Trimming pared 7 bases from V and 1 base from J, leaving 15 bases between. The CDR3, as DNA: TGTGCCAGCAACAGGTTCGGGGTGGGCACAGATACGCAGTATTTT. Translated: CASNRFGVGTDTQYF.

This rearrangement joins TRBV5-1 to TRBJ2-4; a possible D gene is TRBD1 (6 bases). Trimming took 5 bases from V and 16 from J, leaving 22 bases between them. Germline CDR1 is SGHRS and CDR2 is YFSETQ. This CDR3 has 13 amino acids. CDR3 bases: TGCGCCAGCAGGCCCGACAGTACAGGGTCCTATTACTTC. This codes for CASRPDSTGSYYF. The full variable domain, completed using reference TRBV5-1 and TRBJ2-4, is KAGVTQTPRYLIKTRGQQVTLSCSPISGHRSVSWYQQTPGQGLQFLFEYFSETQRNKGNFPGRFSGRQFSNSRSEMNVSTLELGDSALYLCASRPDSTGSYYFGAGTRLSVL.

V usage is TRBV28 and J usage is TRBJ1-5; 8 bases agree with TRBD1. CDR1 is MDHEN and CDR2 is SYDVKM in the germline V gene. The length of the CDR3 is 14 residues. With V trimmed by 6 bases and J by 3 bases, 4 bases remained unmatched. The CDR3 sequence is CASRAGGPNQPQHF. For the CDR3, the DNA is TGTGCCAGCAGGGCAGGGGGCCCCAATCAGCCCCAGCATTTT.

This clonotype has just a few counts. The genes are TRBV20-1 and TRBJ2-1, with TRBD2 identical over 11 bases. CDR3 length: 14 residues. V gave up 5 bases and J gave up 8 bases; unmatched junction bases: 8. Germline CDR1 DFQATT, CDR2 SNEGSKA (reference sequence). DNA for the CDR3: TGCAGTGCTGCCACTAGCGGGAGTATCTATGAGCAGTTCTTC. Translated, it gives CSAATSGSIYEQFF.

V is TRBV24-1 and J is TRBJ2-3; D gene uncertain. The V gene's germline CDR1 is KGHDR and CDR2 SFDVKD. The germline V and J ends were trimmed by 0 bases and 10 bases, with 10 bases remaining between them. The CDR3 sequence is 13 residues long. CDR3: CATSDLGGLAQYF. The CDR3 DNA reads as TGTGCCACCAGTGATTTGGGCGGCCTCGCGCAGTATTTT.

This clonotype was seen ten or more times. The V and J genes are TRBV12-3 or TRBV12-4 and TRBJ2-7, with TRBD2 matching 12 bases. The V gene end was trimmed by 5 bases and the J gene end by 4 bases; junction bases not matched to a gene: 3. The CDR3 runs to 14 residues. DNA for the CDR3: TGTGCCAGCAGTGATGGGACTAGCGGGTACGAGCAGTACGTC. It codes for CASSDGTSGYEQYV.

The DNA for the CDR3 is TGTGCCAGCAGTTCCCCTCGGACGCAGTATTTT. It yields the protein CASSSPRTQYF. The chain combines TRBV27 with TRBJ2-3; unclear D gene. Trimming stripped 4 bases from V and 9 bases from J, with 8 bases between. Germline CDR1 MNHEY, CDR2 SMNVEV (reference sequence). This CDR3 spans 11 amino acids.

V gene TRBV6-6 combines with J gene TRBJ1-3, with D maybe TRBD1 (5 bases). The CDR3 runs to 15 residues. The V end lost 5 bases, the J end lost 2 bases, and 13 bases lay between the germline ends. Germline V lookup: CDR1 MNHNY, CDR2 SVGAGI (reference sequence). The CDR3 DNA is TGTGCCAGCAGTCGTACAGGAGAGCCTGGAAACACCATATATTTT. Protein product: CASSRTGEPGNTIYF.

CDR3 sequence: CASSGQVLSYNEQFF. For the CDR3, the DNA is TGCGCCAGCAGCGGACAGGTTCTATCCTACAATGAGCAGTTCTTC. The chain links TRBV5-1 to TRBJ2-1, with 7 bases lining up with TRBD1. In germline, CDR1 is SGHRS, CDR2 YFSETQ. This CDR3 spans 15 amino acids. J was trimmed by 1 base and V by 4 bases; bases with no gene match: 5.

The gene calls are TRBV12-3 or TRBV12-4 and TRBJ1-4; tentatively, D is TRBD1 (6 bases). The CDR3 is 11 residues long. V was clipped by 2 bases and J by 14 bases, with 9 bases between them. The CDR3 coding sequence is TGTGCCAGCAGTTTAAGGGACATGCTGTTTTTT. It is translated as CASSLRDMLFF.

This clonotype has just one count. The conserved phenylalanine or tryptophan is not found at the CDR3 terminus, so this likely reflects a read error. The gene calls are TRBV6-2 or TRBV6-3 and TRBJ1-1, with unresolved D. The CDR3 spans 12 residues. Germline CDR1 is MNHEY and CDR2 is SVGEGT. Trimming removed 2 bases from V and 2 bases from J, with 3 bases in between. The CDR3 coding sequence is TGTGCCAGCAGTTACACAAACACTGAAGCTTTCTCT. This encodes CASSYTNTEAFS.

CDR3: CASRKTGTGSYEQYF. The CDR3 bases are TGTGCCAGCAGGAAAACCGGGACAGGGAGCTACGAGCAGTACTTC. The rearrangement joins TRBV12-3 or TRBV12-4 to TRBJ2-7; 9 bases align to TRBD1. V was clipped by 6 bases and J by 3 bases; unmatched bases: 9. The CDR3 runs 15 residues.

This clonotype appeared many times. The V call is TRBV11-2, the J call TRBJ2-1; 11 bases match TRBD2. The trim removed 3 bases at V and 6 bases at J, leaving 4 bases unmatched. This CDR3 spans 15 amino acids. The germline CDR1 and CDR2 sequences are SGHAT and FQNNGV. The CDR3 DNA reads as TGTGCCAGCAGCTTTTCGACTAGCGGGGTCAATGAGCAGTTCTTC. Encoded protein: CASSFSTSGVNEQFF.